Presented here are 15 T cell receptor beta chains from one specimen sequenced in a study of OX40 agonist ivuxolimab in advanced cancers. TCRdb keeps only in-frame clones here, not all; method: immunoSEQ multiplex PCR. Of under 90,000 clones in the sample, roughly 90% were seen once. The material was CD4+ or CD8+ T cells sorted from blood, obtained in a trial of the OX40 agonist ivuxolimab. The source of these receptors is an adult with an advanced solid tumor such as melanoma, head and neck, liver or kidney cancer.

The rearrangement links TRBV7-2 to TRBJ2-2; unclear D gene. CDR3 length equals 15 residues. V dropped 6 bases and J dropped 4 bases, with 15 bases sitting between them. Germline V gene lookup returns CDR1 SGHTA and CDR2 FQGNSA. The CDR3 loop is CASSPRRSRTGELFF. The CDR3 nucleotides read TGTGCCAGCAGTCCCCGTAGAAGTCGCACCGGGGAGCTGTTTTTT.

The V and J genes are TRBV28 and TRBJ1-5; D not certain. Trimming took 0 bases from V and 0 from J, leaving 9 bases between them. Germline V gene data show CDR1 as MDHEN and CDR2 as SYDVKM. The CDR3 length is 16 residues. The chain's CDR3 is CASSLWAEYSNQPQHF. The CDR3 nucleotides are TGTGCCAGCAGTTTATGGGCAGAATATAGCAATCAGCCCCAGCATTTT.

The chain joins TRBV27 to TRBJ2-5, with D unclear. Trimming took off 2 bases at V and 5 bases at J, with 3 bases between the two ends. This CDR3 region has 11 residues. The V gene's germline CDR1 is MNHEY and CDR2 SMNVEV (reference sequence). The CDR3 reads CASSLIETQYF. As DNA, the CDR3 is TGTGCCAGCAGTTTAATCGAGACCCAGTACTTC.

This clone was seen once. The chain recombines TRBV28 with TRBJ2-3; D unresolved. Germline V gene data show CDR1 as MDHEN and CDR2 as SYDVKM. Trimming pared 6 bases from V and 3 bases from J, leaving 16 bases between. This CDR3 contains 15 residues. CDR3 DNA sequence: TGTGCCAGCAGCCCATCGCTGGGGTGGACAGATACGCAGTATTTT. Translated, it gives CASSPSLGWTDTQYF.

The rearrangement uses TRBV28 and TRBJ2-3; tentatively, D is TRBD2 (6 bases). The CDR3 sequence is 13 residues long. The ends were cut back, 6 bases at V and 0 bases at J, with 7 bases in the middle. Germline assignment: CDR1 MDHEN and CDR2 SYDVKM. CDR3 sequence reads: CASRLASTDTQYF. The CDR3 DNA sequence: TGTGCCAGCAGACTAGCTAGCACAGATACGCAGTATTTT. The full variable domain, its missing parts supplied by reference TRBV28 and TRBJ2-3, is DVKVTQSSRYLVKRTGEKVFLECVQDMDHENMFWYRQDPGLGLRLIYFSYDVKMKEKGDIPEGYSVSREKKERFSLILESASTNQTSMYLCASRLASTDTQYFGPGTRLTVL.

The chain uses TRBV18 and TRBJ1-5, with a possible D match to TRBD1 (6 bases). Germline lookup yields CDR1 KGHSH and CDR2 LQKENI. The ends were cut back, 1 base at V and 10 bases at J, with 14 bases in the middle. This CDR3 has 14 residues. CDR3 sequence (DNA): TGTGCCAGCTCACCACAGGGAGGGACAAGCCCCCAGCATTTT. It is translated as CASSPQGGTSPQHF.

The V call is TRBV29-1, the J call TRBJ2-1; the match to TRBD1 covers 10 bases. The CDR3 sequence is 14 residues long. Trimming cost V 6 bases and J 6 bases; bases outside gene matches: 8. Germline V gives CDR1 SQVTM, CDR2 ANQGSEA. The CDR3 protein is CSVVRDRGSNEQFF. The CDR3 DNA reads TGCAGCGTCGTCCGGGACAGGGGTAGCAATGAGCAGTTCTTC.

In its sample, this clone was seen once. The chain combines TRBV18 with TRBJ1-1, with D uncertain. V shed 2 bases and J shed 4 bases, with 8 bases lying between them. The CDR3 is 13 amino acids. Germline CDR1 is KGHSH and CDR2 is LQKENI. CDR3 amino acids: CASSPSTVTEAFF. The CDR3 coding sequence is TGTGCCAGCTCACCAAGCACAGTCACTGAAGCTTTCTTT.

A few counts support this clone. V is TRBV6-6 and J is TRBJ1-1; tentatively, D is TRBD1 (5 bases). CDR3 length: 12 residues. V dropped 4 bases and J dropped 10 bases, with 13 bases sitting between them. Germline loops: CDR1 MNHNY, CDR2 SVGAGI (reference sequence). The CDR3 is CASSLSRVGAFF. CDR3 nucleotides: TGTGCCAGCAGTTTATCCAGGGTAGGAGCTTTCTTT.

The chain combines TRBV7-9 with TRBJ1-2; no firm D call. This CDR3 has 15 residues. CDR1 SEHNR and CDR2 FQNEAQ come from the germline V gene (reference sequence). V was pared by 1 base and J by 2 bases, with 11 bases between. DNA for the CDR3: TGTGCCAGCAGCTTAGGGGGAGCGGTGAACTATGGCTACACCTTC. Its translation: CASSLGGAVNYGYTF.

The V call is TRBV5-1, the J call TRBJ2-7, with D tentatively TRBD2 (5 bases). Germline V gives CDR1 SGHRS, CDR2 YFSETQ. V was clipped by 7 bases and J by 1 base, with 12 bases between them. This CDR3 region has 13 residues. The CDR3 sequence is CASFSPGSYEQYF. For the CDR3, the DNA is TGCGCCAGCTTTTCTCCGGGGTCCTACGAGCAGTACTTC.

V and J are TRBV2 and TRBJ1-1; D is possibly TRBD1 (5 bases). Germline assignment: CDR1 SNHLY and CDR2 FYNNEI. V was trimmed by 8 bases and J by 0 bases, leaving 13 bases between them. This CDR3 spans 14 amino acids. The chain's CDR3 is CASSGGIMNTEAFF. CDR3 coding DNA: TGTGCCAGCTCGGGGGGTATCATGAACACTGAAGCTTTCTTT. Full variable domain (missing parts from reference TRBV2 and TRBJ1-1): EPEVTQTPSHQVTQMGQEVILRCVPISNHLYFYWYRQILGQKVEFLVSFYNNEISEKSEIFDDQFSVERPDGSNFTLKIRSTKLEDSAMYFCASSGGIMNTEAFFGQGTRLTVV.

V and J are TRBV12-5 and TRBJ2-7, with 7 bases aligning to TRBD2. The germline gives CDR1 LGHNT, CDR2 FRNRAP. V shed 5 bases and J 2 bases; nucleotides not matched to a gene: 9. The CDR3 runs to 15 residues. The DNA of the CDR3 is TGTGCTAGTGGTCCAACCGGGACTACAACCTACGAGCAGTACTTC. This gives the protein CASGPTGTTTYEQYF.

The chain carries TRBV7-6 and TRBJ2-5; 14 bases align to TRBD2. This CDR3 has 16 residues. Germline trimming cut 8 bases from V and 9 bases from J; bases unmatched to any gene: 14. Germline V CDR1 and CDR2: SGHVS, FNYEAQ. CDR3 region: CASGRGTSGGLGAQYF. CDR3 nucleotide sequence: TGTGCCAGCGGCCGAGGGACTAGCGGGGGACTTGGGGCCCAGTACTTC.

This rearrangement joins TRBV7-9 to TRBJ2-7; unclear D gene. Trimming cost V 5 bases and J 4 bases, with 15 bases left between them. CDR1 and CDR2 from the germline V gene are SEHNR and FQNEAQ (reference sequence). The CDR3 runs 14 residues. The CDR3 coding sequence is TGTGCCAGCAGCCAAGGCGCCATTGAGTACGAGCAGTACTTC. As protein: CASSQGAIEYEQYF.